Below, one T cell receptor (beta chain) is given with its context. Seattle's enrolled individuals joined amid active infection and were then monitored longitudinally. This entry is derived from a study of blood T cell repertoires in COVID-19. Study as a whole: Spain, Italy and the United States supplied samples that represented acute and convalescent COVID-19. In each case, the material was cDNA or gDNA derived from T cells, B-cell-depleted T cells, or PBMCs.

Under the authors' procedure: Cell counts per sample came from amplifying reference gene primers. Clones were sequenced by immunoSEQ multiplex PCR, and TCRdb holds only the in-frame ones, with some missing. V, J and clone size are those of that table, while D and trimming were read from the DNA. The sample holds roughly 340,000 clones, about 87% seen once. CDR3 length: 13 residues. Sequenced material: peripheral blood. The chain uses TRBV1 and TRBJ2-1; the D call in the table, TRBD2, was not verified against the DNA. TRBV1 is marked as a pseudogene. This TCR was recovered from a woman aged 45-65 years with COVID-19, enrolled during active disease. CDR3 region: CTSSQRRVREQFF. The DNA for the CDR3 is TGCACCAGCAGCCAGAGGCGGGTCAGAGAGCAGTTCTTC.